This T cell receptor beta chain is from a study of blood T cell repertoires in COVID-19 (dated by TCRdb to 2020 to 2021). General notes on the study: Samples from collaborators originated in the United States, Italy and Spain and spanned both the acute and convalescent phases of COVID-19. The material from the prospective study consisted of cDNA or gDNA derived from T cells, B-cell-depleted T cells, or PBMCs. The dataset comprised deeply sampled blood TCRbeta repertoires from subjects exposed to, actively infected with, or recovered from COVID-19. The repertoires were released in a freely available public database intended as a resource for research on the immune response to SARS-CoV-2. The samples were drawn from two sources: the first 160 participants of the ongoing ImmuneRACE study, and 1,000 to 1,500 subjects contributed by 6 global collaborators. A de-identified subject ID, COVID-19 status, age in years and sex were almost always included in the sample metadata. Where available, HLA class I and class II types were obtained from metadata supplied by the sample provider rather than from assay-based typing. General findings and caveats noted by the study authors: The quantity of clinical and demographic metadata differed by source and by participant and was supplied without curation.

In the prospective study, participants were about 18 to 90 years old, resided in about two dozen geographic areas of the United States, and were enrolled through a virtual design. Cohort assignment in the prospective study relied on participant-reported clinical history from a screening survey and a study questionnaire. For ImmuneRACE Cohort 3, a participant was defined as recovered based on two consecutive negative NP/OP PCR tests, clearance by a healthcare professional, or resolution of symptoms. In the prospective study, mobile phlebotomists collected whole blood, serum and a nasopharyngeal or oropharyngeal swab from each participant. Participants in the prospective study had the option to provide additional blood draws and questionnaires over a roughly two-month period. Before DNA extraction, prospective study blood samples were shipped either frozen or at room temperature. TCRbeta CDR3 regions were amplified from genomic DNA by means of the immunoSEQ Assay, a bias-controlled multiplex PCR. The published analysis was carried out like this. Nucleated cell counts per sample were estimated from amplification of reference gene primers within the assay. To quantify the absolute abundance of each unique TCRbeta CDR3 rearrangement, sequence reads were collapsed and filtered. Productive Simpson clonality was computed per sample as the square root of Simpson's diversity index over productive rearrangements. TCRdb took this table from immuneACCESS and kept in-frame rearrangements with V and J called. Such tables lack part of the clones; where checked against another copy, unresolved V genes explain under half of the gap, and the rest is unexplained. The V and J calls and clone size are taken from that table; D and trimming were inferred from the DNA. The sample table holds around 280,000 clones, of which around 90% were seen once. The ten largest clones capture about 1.7% of the sample.

The CDR3 numbers 16 residues from cysteine through phenylalanine. The CDR3 DNA has 48 bases and is translated from base 1. Clipping removes 2 bases from V and 3 bases from J, with 2 as the unmatched junction base count. The germline V gene (reference sequence) yields MNHEY for CDR1 and SMNVEV for CDR2. Concerning this clone itself: The antigen this receptor binds is unknown. Base qualities were left out, and no much larger clone turns up one base away.

This receptor was identified in a woman in her forties who had recovered from COVID-19. Sequencing input: PBMCs or T cells enriched from blood (not recorded which). The sequence joins TRBV27 to TRBJ2-3, with TRBD2 matching 13 junction bases. CDR3 region: CASSLTTSGRTDTQYF. The sequenced DNA is TGTGCCAGCAGTTTAACGACTAGCGGGAGGACAGATACGCAGTATTTT.